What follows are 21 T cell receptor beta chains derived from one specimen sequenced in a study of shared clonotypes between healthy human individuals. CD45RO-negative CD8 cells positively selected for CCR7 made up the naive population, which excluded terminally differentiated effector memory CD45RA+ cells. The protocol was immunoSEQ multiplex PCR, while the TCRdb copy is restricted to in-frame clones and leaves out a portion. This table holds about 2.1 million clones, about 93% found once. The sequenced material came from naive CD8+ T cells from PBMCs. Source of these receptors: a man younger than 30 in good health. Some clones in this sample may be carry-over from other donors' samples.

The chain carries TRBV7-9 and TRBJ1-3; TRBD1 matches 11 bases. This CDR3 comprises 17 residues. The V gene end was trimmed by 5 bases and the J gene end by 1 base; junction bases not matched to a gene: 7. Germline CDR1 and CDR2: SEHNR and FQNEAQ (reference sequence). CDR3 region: CASSAGQGAISGNTIYF. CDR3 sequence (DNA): TGTGCCAGCAGCGCCGGACAGGGGGCTATATCTGGAAACACCATATATTTT.

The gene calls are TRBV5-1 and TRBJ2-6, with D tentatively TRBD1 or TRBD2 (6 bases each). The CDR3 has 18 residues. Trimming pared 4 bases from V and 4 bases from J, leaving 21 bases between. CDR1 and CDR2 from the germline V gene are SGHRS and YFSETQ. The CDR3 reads CASSPTGAELMGANVLTF. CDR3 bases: TGCGCCAGCAGCCCCACGGGGGCGGAATTGATGGGGGCCAACGTCCTGACTTTC.

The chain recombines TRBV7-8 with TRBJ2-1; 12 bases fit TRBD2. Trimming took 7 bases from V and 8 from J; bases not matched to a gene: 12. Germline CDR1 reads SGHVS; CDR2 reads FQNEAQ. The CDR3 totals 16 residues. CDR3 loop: CASTWVLAGGSDEQFF. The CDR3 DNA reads TGTGCCAGCACCTGGGTCCTAGCGGGAGGGTCGGATGAGCAGTTCTTC.

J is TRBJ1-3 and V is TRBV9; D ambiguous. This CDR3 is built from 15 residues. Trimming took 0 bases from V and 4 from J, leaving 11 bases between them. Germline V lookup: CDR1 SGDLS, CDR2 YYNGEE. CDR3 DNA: TGTGCCAGCAGCGTAGACGGCAGCCCAGGAAACACCATATATTTT. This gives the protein CASSVDGSPGNTIYF.

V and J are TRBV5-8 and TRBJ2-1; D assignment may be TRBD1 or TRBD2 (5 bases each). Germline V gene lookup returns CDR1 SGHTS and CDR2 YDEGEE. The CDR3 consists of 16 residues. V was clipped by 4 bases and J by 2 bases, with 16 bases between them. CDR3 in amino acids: CASSRGTALAYNEQFF. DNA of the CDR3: TGTGCCAGCAGCCGAGGGACCGCGCTTGCCTACAATGAGCAGTTCTTC.

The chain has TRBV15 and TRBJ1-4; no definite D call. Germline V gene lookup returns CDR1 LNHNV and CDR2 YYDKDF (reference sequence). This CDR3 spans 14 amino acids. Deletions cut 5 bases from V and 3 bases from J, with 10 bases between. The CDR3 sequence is CATSARASNEKLFF. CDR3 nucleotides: TGTGCCACCAGCGCCCGGGCCTCTAATGAAAAACTGTTTTTT. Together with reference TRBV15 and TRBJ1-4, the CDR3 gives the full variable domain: DAMVIQNPRYQVTQFGKPVTLSCSQTLNHNVMYWYQQKSSQAPKLLFHYYDKDFNNEADTPDNFQSRRPNTSFCFLDIRSPGLGDTAMYLCATSARASNEKLFFGSGTQLSVL.

Here the CDR3 DNA reads TGTGCCAGCTCACTGTCGTTCTTGGGTGATATAACAATCACAGATACGCAGTATTTT. It encodes CASSLSFLGDITITDTQYF. The chain is built from TRBV18 and TRBJ2-3; D gene unclear. Per germline, CDR1 KGHSH and CDR2 LQKENI. V was pared by 4 bases and J by 2 bases, with 25 bases between. The CDR3 has 19 residues.

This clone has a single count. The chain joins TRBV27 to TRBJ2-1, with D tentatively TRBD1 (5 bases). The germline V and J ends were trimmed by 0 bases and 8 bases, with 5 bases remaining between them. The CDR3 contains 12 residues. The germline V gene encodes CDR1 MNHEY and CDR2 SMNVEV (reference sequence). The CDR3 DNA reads TGTGCCAGCAGTTTATCGGGGCATGAGCAGTTCTTC. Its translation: CASSLSGHEQFF.

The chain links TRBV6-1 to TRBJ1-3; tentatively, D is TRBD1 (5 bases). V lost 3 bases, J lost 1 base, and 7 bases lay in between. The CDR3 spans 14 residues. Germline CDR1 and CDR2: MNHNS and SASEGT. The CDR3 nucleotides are TGTGCCAGCAGTGACAGGGTATCTGGAAACACCATATATTTT. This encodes CASSDRVSGNTIYF.

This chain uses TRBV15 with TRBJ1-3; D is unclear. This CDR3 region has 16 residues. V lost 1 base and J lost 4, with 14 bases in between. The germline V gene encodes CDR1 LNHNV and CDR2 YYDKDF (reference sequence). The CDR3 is CATSRASGFTGNTIYF. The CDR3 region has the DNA TGTGCCACCAGCAGAGCATCGGGTTTTACAGGAAACACCATATATTTT.

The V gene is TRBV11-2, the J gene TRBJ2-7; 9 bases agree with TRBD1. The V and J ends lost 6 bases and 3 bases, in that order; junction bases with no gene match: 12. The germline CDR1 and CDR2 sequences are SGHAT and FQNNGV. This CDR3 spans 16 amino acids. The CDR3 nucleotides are TGTGCCAGCAGACCTAGAACAGGGGGCGAGGGCTACGAGCAGTACTTC. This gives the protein CASRPRTGGEGYEQYF.

The CDR3: CASSAGQGSAFF. The DNA of the CDR3 is TGTGCCAGCAGCGCCGGACAGGGTTCCGCTTTCTTT. This chain connects TRBV6-5 to TRBJ1-1; 8 positions agree with TRBD1. The CDR3 covers 12 residues. Germline loops: CDR1 MNHEY, CDR2 SVGAGI. The V gene end was trimmed by 6 bases and the J gene end by 11 bases; junction bases not matched to a gene: 8.

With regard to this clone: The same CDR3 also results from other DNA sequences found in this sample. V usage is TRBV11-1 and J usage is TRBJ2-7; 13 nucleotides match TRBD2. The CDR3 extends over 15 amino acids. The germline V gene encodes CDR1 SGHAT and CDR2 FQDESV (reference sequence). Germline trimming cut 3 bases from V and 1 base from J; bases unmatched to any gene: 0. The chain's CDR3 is CASSLGLAGSYEQYF. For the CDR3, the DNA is TGTGCCAGCAGCTTGGGACTAGCGGGATCCTACGAGCAGTACTTC.

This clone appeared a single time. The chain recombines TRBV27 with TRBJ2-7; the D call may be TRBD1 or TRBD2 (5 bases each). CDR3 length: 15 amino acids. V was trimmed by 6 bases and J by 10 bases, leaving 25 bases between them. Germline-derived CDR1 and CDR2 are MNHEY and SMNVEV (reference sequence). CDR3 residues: CASRERGGGPLDQYF. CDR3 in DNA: TGTGCCAGCAGAGAACGCGGTGGGGGACCCTTGGACCAGTACTTC.

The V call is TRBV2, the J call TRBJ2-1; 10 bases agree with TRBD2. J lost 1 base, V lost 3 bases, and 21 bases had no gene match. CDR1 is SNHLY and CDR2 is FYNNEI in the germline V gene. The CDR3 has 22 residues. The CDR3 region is CASSDFVSGSSGSTYSYNEQFF. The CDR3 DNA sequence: TGTGCCAGCAGTGATTTTGTCTCGGGTTCTAGCGGGAGTACTTATTCCTACAATGAGCAGTTCTTC.

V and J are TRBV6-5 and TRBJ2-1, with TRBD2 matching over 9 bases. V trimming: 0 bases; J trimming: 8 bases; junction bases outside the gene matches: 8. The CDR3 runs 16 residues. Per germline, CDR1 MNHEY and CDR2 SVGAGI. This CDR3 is CASSYSASGDSDEQFF. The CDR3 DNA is TGTGCCAGCAGTTACTCGGCTAGCGGGGACAGCGATGAGCAGTTCTTC.

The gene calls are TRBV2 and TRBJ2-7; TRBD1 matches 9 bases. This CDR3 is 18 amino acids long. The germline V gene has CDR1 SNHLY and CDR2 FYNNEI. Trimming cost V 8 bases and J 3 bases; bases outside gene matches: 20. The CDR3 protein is CASLDRDREGMGGYEQYF. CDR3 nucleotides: TGTGCCAGCCTGGACCGGGACAGGGAGGGTATGGGTGGCTACGAGCAGTACTTC.

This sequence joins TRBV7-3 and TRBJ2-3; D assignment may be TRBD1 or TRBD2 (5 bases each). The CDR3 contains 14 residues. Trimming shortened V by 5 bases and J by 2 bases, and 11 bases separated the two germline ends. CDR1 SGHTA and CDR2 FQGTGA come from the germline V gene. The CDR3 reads CASSPEGHTDTQYF. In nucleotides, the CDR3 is TGTGCCAGCAGCCCCGAGGGGCACACAGATACGCAGTATTTT.

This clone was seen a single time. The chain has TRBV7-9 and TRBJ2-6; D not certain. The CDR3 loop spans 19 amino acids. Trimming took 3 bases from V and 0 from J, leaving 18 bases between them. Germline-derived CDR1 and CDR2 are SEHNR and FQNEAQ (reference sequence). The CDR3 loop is CASSFPPDGVRSGANVLTF. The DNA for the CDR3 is TGTGCCAGCAGCTTTCCCCCGGATGGTGTACGCTCTGGGGCCAACGTCCTGACTTTC.

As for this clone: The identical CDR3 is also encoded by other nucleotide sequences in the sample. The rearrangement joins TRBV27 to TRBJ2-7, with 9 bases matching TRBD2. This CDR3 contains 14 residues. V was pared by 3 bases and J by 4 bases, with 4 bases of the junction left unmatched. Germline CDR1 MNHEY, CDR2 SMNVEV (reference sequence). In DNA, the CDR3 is TGTGCCAGCAGTTTGCTAGCGGGAACTTACGAGCAGTACTTC. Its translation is CASSLLAGTYEQYF.

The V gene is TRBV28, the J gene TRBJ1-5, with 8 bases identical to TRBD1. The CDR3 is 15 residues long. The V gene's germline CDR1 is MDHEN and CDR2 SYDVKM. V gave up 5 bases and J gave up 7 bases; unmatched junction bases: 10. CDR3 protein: CASSGGQAPYQPQHF. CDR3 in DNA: TGTGCCAGCAGTGGGGGACAGGCCCCTTACCAGCCCCAGCATTTT.